This is a list of T cell receptor beta chains from one sample in a study of lymphopenia after photon versus proton radiotherapy. The assay was immunoSEQ multiplex PCR, and TCRdb's table has in-frame clones only and misses some. The repertoire includes tens of thousands of clones, roughly 86% of them detected once, and about a tenth sits in the top ten. Sequenced here: peripheral blood, sampled from a patient treated with proton-based radiotherapy. The receptors were sampled from a woman in her 70s with pancreatic cancer. Some clones in this sample may be carry-over from other donors' samples. The CDR3 runs from the conserved cysteine through the conserved F or W. D genes are given only for firm matches. The size field is filled for only some rows; it gives once, few, many or a size class.

V	size	J	D	CDR3	DNA
TRBV28	-	TRBJ1-5	-	CASSESGPSNQPQHF	TGTGCCAGCAGTGAAAGTGGGCCTAGCAATCAGCCCCAGCATTTT
TRBV6-1	-	TRBJ1-5	TRBD1	CASSGLRDRVSNQPQHF	TGTGCCAGCAGTGGACTCAGGGACAGGGTGAGCAATCAGCCCCAGCATTTT
TRBV7-2	-	TRBJ1-5	-	CASSPQDSRSQPQHF	TGTGCCAGCAGCCCACAGGACAGCAGGAGCCAGCCCCAGCATTTT
TRBV25-1	-	TRBJ1-1	-	CASRGTVTEAFF	TGTGCCAGCAGGGGGACGGTTACTGAAGCTTTCTTT
TRBV18	-	TRBJ2-5	-	CASSPRETQYF	TGTGCCAGCTCACCCCGCGAGACCCAGTACTTC
TRBV6-5	-	TRBJ2-7	TRBD1	CASSRDRSSYEQYF	TGTGCCAGCAGCCGGGACAGGAGCTCCTACGAGCAGTACTTC
TRBV4-3	-	TRBJ2-1	-	CASSQEGIGGINEQFF	TGCGCCAGCAGCCAAGAAGGGATAGGAGGGATCAATGAGCAGTTCTTC
TRBV2	-	TRBJ2-7	-	CASSDWGSYEQYF	TGTGCCAGCAGTGATTGGGGCTCCTACGAGCAGTACTTC
TRBV7-8	-	TRBJ1-1	-	CASSLTVNFGEAFF	TGTGCCAGCAGCCTGACAGTGAACTTCGGCGAAGCTTTCTTT
TRBV6-4	-	TRBJ2-6	-	CASSEEDSGANVLTF	TGTGCCAGCAGTGAAGAGGACTCTGGGGCCAACGTCCTGACTTTC
TRBV7-9	-	TRBJ1-5	TRBD1	CASSPGGIGGSNQPQHF	TGTGCCAGCAGCCCAGGGGGAATTGGAGGTAGCAATCAGCCCCAGCATTTT
TRBV19	-	TRBJ2-3	TRBD2	CASSPSPAGGPDTQYF	TGTGCCAGTAGCCCCTCCCCCGCGGGAGGGCCAGATACGCAGTATTTT
TRBV11-1	-	TRBJ1-3	-	CASSFGTQGPSGNTIYF	TGTGCCAGCAGCTTTGGGACGCAGGGCCCTTCTGGAAACACCATATATTTT
TRBV7-9	-	TRBJ1-1	-	CASSLALGGVATGNTEAFF	TGTGCCAGCAGCTTAGCCCTAGGGGGTGTCGCAACAGGGAACACTGAAGCTTTCTTT
TRBV7-3	-	TRBJ2-3	TRBD2	CASSLTKRGTMPDTQYF	TGTGCCAGCAGCTTAACTAAGCGGGGGACCATGCCAGATACGCAGTATTTT
TRBV23-1	-	TRBJ2-5	TRBD1	CASSRRTGGNKTQYF	TGCGCCAGCAGTCGACGGACAGGGGGCAATAAGACCCAGTACTTC
TRBV12-5	-	TRBJ2-2	-	CASGTQATGELFF	TGTGCTAGTGGCACGCAGGCCACCGGGGAGCTGTTTTTT
TRBV7-2	-	TRBJ1-1	-	CASSLYRQSAFF	TGTGCCAGCAGCTTATATAGGCAGTCGGCTTTCTTT
TRBV6-1	-	TRBJ1-5	TRBD1	CASSEGDRTYQPQHF	TGTGCCAGCAGTGAAGGGGACAGGACCTATCAGCCCCAGCATTTT
TRBV14	few	TRBJ2-5	-	CASSQDLGYQETQYF	TGTGCCAGCAGCCAAGATCTAGGCTACCAAGAGACCCAGTACTTC
TRBV27	-	TRBJ1-1	-	CASSLNRPNTEAFF	TGTGCCAGCAGTTTAAATCGGCCGAACACTGAAGCTTTCTTT
TRBV2	-	TRBJ1-5	-	CASSEIRGQPQHF	TGTGCCAGCAGTGAAATCAGGGGCCAGCCCCAGCATTTT
TRBV4-2	-	TRBJ2-1	TRBD2	CASSQTLAGGRNEQFF	TGTGCCAGCAGCCAAACCCTAGCGGGAGGGCGGAATGAGCAGTTCTTC
TRBV30	-	TRBJ2-5	TRBD2	CAWSKGTSDQETQYF	TGTGCCTGGAGCAAAGGGACTAGCGACCAAGAGACCCAGTACTTC
TRBV11-2	-	TRBJ2-1	-	CASSLDRDNEQFF	TGTGCCAGCAGCTTAGATCGGGACAATGAGCAGTTCTTC
TRBV6-5	-	TRBJ2-2	-	CASSPFGSGELFF	TGTGCCAGCAGCCCCTTCGGATCCGGGGAGCTGTTTTTT
TRBV11-2	-	TRBJ1-1	-	CASSLVGENTEAFF	TGTGCCAGCAGCTTAGTCGGGGAAAACACTGAAGCTTTCTTT
TRBV2	once	TRBJ2-5	-	CASSEGSREETQYF	TGTGCCAGCAGTGAGGGTAGCAGGGAAGAGACCCAGTACTTC
TRBV28	-	TRBJ1-2	-	CASNRAQGRDYGYTF	TGTGCCAGCAACCGCGCACAGGGAAGGGACTATGGCTACACCTTC
TRBV15	-	TRBJ1-1	-	CATSRAGGTEAFF	TGTGCCACCAGCAGAGCGGGGGGGACTGAAGCTTTCTTT